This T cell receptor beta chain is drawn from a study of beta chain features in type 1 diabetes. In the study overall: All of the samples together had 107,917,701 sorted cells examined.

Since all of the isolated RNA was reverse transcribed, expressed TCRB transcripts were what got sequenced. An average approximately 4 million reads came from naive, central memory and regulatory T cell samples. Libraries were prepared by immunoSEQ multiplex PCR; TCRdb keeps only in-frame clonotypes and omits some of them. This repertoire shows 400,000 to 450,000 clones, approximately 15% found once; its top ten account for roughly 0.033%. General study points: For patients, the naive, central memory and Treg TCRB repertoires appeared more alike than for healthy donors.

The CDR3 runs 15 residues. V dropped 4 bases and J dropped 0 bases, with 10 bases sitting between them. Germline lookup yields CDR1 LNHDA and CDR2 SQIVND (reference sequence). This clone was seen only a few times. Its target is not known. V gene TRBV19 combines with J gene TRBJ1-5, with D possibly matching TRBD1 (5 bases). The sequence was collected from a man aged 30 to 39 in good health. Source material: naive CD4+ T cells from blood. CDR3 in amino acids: CASSTRGYSNQPQHF. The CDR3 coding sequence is TGTGCCAGTAGTACTAGGGGATATAGCAATCAGCCCCAGCATTTT. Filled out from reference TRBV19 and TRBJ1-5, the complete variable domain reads DGGITQSPKYLFRKEGQNVTLSCEQNLNHDAMYWYRQDPGQGLRLIYYSQIVNDFQKGDIAEGYSVSREKKESFPLTVTSAQKNPTAFYLCASSTRGYSNQPQHFGDGTRLSIL.